This T cell receptor beta chain was captured by sequencing in a study of cytomegalovirus exposure and HLA in healthy donors. This CDR3 region has 13 residues. The ends were cut back, 5 bases at V and 6 bases at J, with 13 bases in the middle. Germline V gene lookup returns CDR1 LNHDA and CDR2 SQIVND (reference sequence). It was with 60 Vbeta and 13 Jbeta primers that the PCR ran. Produced via immunoSEQ multiplex PCR; TCRdb's table is partial and in-frame only. The sample consists of around 90,000 clones, around two thirds of them appearing once. The chain couples TRBV19 to TRBJ1-1; maybe TRBD1 (6 bases). Sequenced input: PBMCs. This clonotype originated in a woman aged 25-40 years in good health and CMV-seropositive. This CDR3 reads CASSEQGVSEAFF. The DNA of the CDR3 is TGTGCCAGTAGTGAACAGGGCGTTTCTGAAGCTTTCTTT.